This TCR beta chain was documented in a study of T cell repertoires in cytomegalovirus infection. TCRdb reprocessed the reads with MiXCR, giving one entry per CDR3 protein. The data hold about 530,000 distinct CDR3 sequences, with less than 30% observed a single time. This clonotype came up once. Its cognate antigen is unknown. Germline CDR1 MNHEY, CDR2 SVGEGT. The CDR3 spans 16 residues. Trimming took 6 bases from V and 0 from J, leaving 18 bases between them. Findings and caveats of the study: Cumulated frequencies of public TCR beta families served to identify carriers of CMV plus the relevant HLA.

This clonotype was obtained from a human donor in good health (CMV status not recorded). Some clones in this sample may be carry-over from other donors' samples. The chain employs TRBV6-2 or TRBV6-3 and TRBJ2-7, with D possibly matching TRBD1 (5 bases). The sequenced material came from PBMCs. CDR3 sequence reads: CASSDPLYRSSYEQYF. The CDR3 DNA is TGTGCCAGCAGCGACCCTCTATACAGGAGCTCCTACGAGCAGTACTTC.